A selection of T cell receptor beta chains follows, all from one sample in a study of monozygotic twins with inflammatory bowel disease. TCRdb re-called the 5' RACE reads and shows each CDR3 protein once, DNA omitted. The table lists about 450,000 distinct CDR3 sequences, with about 2.3% in the top ten. The specimen sequenced was blood. These receptors came from a human donor with ulcerative colitis or Crohn's disease, or a healthy co-twin of an affected twin (not recorded which). CDR3s include the opening cysteine and the closing phenylalanine or tryptophan.

v_call: TRBV3-1
j_call: TRBJ1-5
cdr3_aa: CASSQGSAGGQPQHF

v_call: TRBV5-1
j_call: TRBJ2-3
cdr3_aa: CASSWGSGSTDTQYF

v_call: TRBV20-1
j_call: TRBJ1-5
cdr3_aa: CSTNRGGQPQHF

v_call: TRBV29-1
j_call: TRBJ2-3
cdr3_aa: CSVTGTDPDTQYF

v_call: TRBV7-9
j_call: TRBJ2-1
cdr3_aa: CASSLAASGNEQFF

v_call: TRBV3-1
j_call: TRBJ2-1
cdr3_aa: CASSLWGGLAGINNEQFF

v_call: TRBV5-1
j_call: TRBJ2-3
cdr3_aa: CASSLLEGGTDTQYF

v_call: TRBV7-9
j_call: TRBJ2-3
cdr3_aa: CASRPRESPTDTQYF

v_call: TRBV20-1
j_call: TRBJ1-4
cdr3_aa: CSAREDRDSNEKLFF

v_call: TRBV19
j_call: TRBJ2-1
cdr3_aa: CASSPSLVTTGASYNEQFF

v_call: TRBV12-3/TRBV12-4
j_call: TRBJ2-7
cdr3_aa: CASSLSGKVYEQYF

v_call: TRBV6-2/TRBV6-3
j_call: TRBJ2-3
cdr3_aa: CASSYLGTQYF

v_call: TRBV4-2
j_call: TRBJ2-2
cdr3_aa: CASSQAASGGAGTGELFF

v_call: TRBV5-1
j_call: TRBJ2-7
cdr3_aa: CASSPDFGIRYEQYF

v_call: TRBV12-3/TRBV12-4
j_call: TRBJ1-4
cdr3_aa: CASKPPTGPNGEKLFF

v_call: TRBV7-2
j_call: TRBJ2-5
cdr3_aa: CASSLPPPGETQYF

v_call: TRBV6-5
j_call: TRBJ2-7
cdr3_aa: CASWGDSAYEQYF

v_call: TRBV7-6
j_call: TRBJ1-4
cdr3_aa: CASSRGRSEKLFF

v_call: TRBV4-1
j_call: TRBJ2-7
cdr3_aa: CASSQDRAGSYEQYF

v_call: TRBV5-4
j_call: TRBJ1-4
cdr3_aa: CASTHHDTNEKLFF

v_call: TRBV10-3
j_call: TRBJ2-1
cdr3_aa: CAISESASGPQQFF

v_call: TRBV6-1
j_call: TRBJ1-1
cdr3_aa: CACQGTPNTEAFF

v_call: TRBV5-1
j_call: TRBJ2-3
cdr3_aa: CASSLGERVDTQYF

v_call: TRBV30
j_call: TRBJ2-2
cdr3_aa: CAHSHGAGELFF

v_call: TRBV10-3
j_call: TRBJ2-3
cdr3_aa: CAISSTPLGEGTDTQYF

v_call: TRBV6-2/TRBV6-3
j_call: TRBJ2-5
cdr3_aa: CASSYLGQPQETQYF

v_call: TRBV12-3/TRBV12-4
j_call: TRBJ1-1
cdr3_aa: CASSLGLAGDTEAFF

v_call: TRBV5-5
j_call: TRBJ1-2
cdr3_aa: CASSVVKTSNYGYTF

v_call: TRBV5-1
j_call: TRBJ2-1
cdr3_aa: CASSFLGTGKDEQFF

v_call: TRBV7-2
j_call: TRBJ2-5
cdr3_aa: CASSLQAGDETQYF

v_call: TRBV7-2
j_call: TRBJ1-2
cdr3_aa: CASSLTGAGYTF

v_call: TRBV12-3/TRBV12-4
j_call: TRBJ2-2
cdr3_aa: CASRDPSGNTGELFF

v_call: TRBV18
j_call: TRBJ2-2
cdr3_aa: CASSPGTQIWNTGELFF

v_call: TRBV30
j_call: TRBJ1-1
cdr3_aa: CARAGMNTEAFF

v_call: TRBV7-9
j_call: TRBJ1-4
cdr3_aa: CASSSSTGPNEKLFF

v_call: TRBV4-3
j_call: TRBJ1-6
cdr3_aa: CASSQARAGLGFSPLHF

v_call: TRBV28
j_call: TRBJ2-5
cdr3_aa: CASSDGGLVKTQYF

v_call: TRBV18
j_call: TRBJ2-2
cdr3_aa: CASHLGTGNTGELFF

v_call: TRBV12-3/TRBV12-4
j_call: TRBJ1-2
cdr3_aa: CASTPGGRGTYGYTF

v_call: TRBV5-1
j_call: TRBJ2-1
cdr3_aa: CASSQGQSGNEQFF

v_call: TRBV9
j_call: TRBJ2-1
cdr3_aa: CASSASRGGEEQFF

v_call: TRBV6-5
j_call: TRBJ1-6
cdr3_aa: CASSYSAPGGSYNSPLHF

v_call: TRBV19
j_call: TRBJ2-7
cdr3_aa: CASSKSFPSYEQYF

v_call: TRBV30
j_call: TRBJ2-3
cdr3_aa: CAWGTVSTDTQYF

v_call: TRBV5-1
j_call: TRBJ2-1
cdr3_aa: CASSLFGIYNEQFF

v_call: TRBV5-5
j_call: TRBJ2-1
cdr3_aa: CASSRGDSSYNEQFF

v_call: TRBV5-8
j_call: TRBJ2-7
cdr3_aa: CASSSRDFPGHEQYF

v_call: TRBV6-5
j_call: TRBJ1-2
cdr3_aa: CASSPEDIYGYTF

v_call: TRBV7-2
j_call: TRBJ2-2
cdr3_aa: CASSTRNTGELFF

v_call: TRBV6-2/TRBV6-3
j_call: TRBJ2-7
cdr3_aa: CASSYRTAYEQYF

v_call: TRBV4-2
j_call: TRBJ2-1
cdr3_aa: CASIAGVGGVNEQFF

v_call: TRBV29-1
j_call: TRBJ2-3
cdr3_aa: CSVEVGGTDTQYF

v_call: TRBV10-3
j_call: TRBJ2-1
cdr3_aa: CAISESTFTSGSNEQFF

v_call: TRBV4-3
j_call: TRBJ1-5
cdr3_aa: CASSQGTGSWTQHF